This T cell receptor beta chain was found in a study of PD-L1 blockade in urothelial cancer. Study summary: Blood analyses occurred 3 weeks (second dose) and 6 weeks post treatment start. General study findings and limits: Tumor-associated TCR clones expanded more in blood at 3 weeks in patients with durable benefit.

Comments on this clone: Its cognate antigen is unknown.

Libraries were prepared by immunoSEQ multiplex PCR; TCRdb keeps only in-frame clonotypes and omits some of them. This table holds 20,000 to 30,000 clones, 80% to 85% found once. V lost 2 bases and J lost 0, with 11 bases in between. Germline CDR1 and CDR2: MNHEY and SVGAGI. This CDR3 is 16 amino acids long. The rearrangement joins TRBV6-5 to TRBJ2-1; D is possibly TRBD2 (5 bases). This clonotype was obtained from a man aged 70 or older with urothelial cancer. The sequencing here drew on PBMCs, taken around atezolizumab (anti-PD-L1) treatment. CDR3 sequence: CASSYGGPSSYNEQFF. In nucleotides, the CDR3 is TGTGCCAGCAGTTACGGAGGACCCAGCTCCTACAATGAGCAGTTCTTC.